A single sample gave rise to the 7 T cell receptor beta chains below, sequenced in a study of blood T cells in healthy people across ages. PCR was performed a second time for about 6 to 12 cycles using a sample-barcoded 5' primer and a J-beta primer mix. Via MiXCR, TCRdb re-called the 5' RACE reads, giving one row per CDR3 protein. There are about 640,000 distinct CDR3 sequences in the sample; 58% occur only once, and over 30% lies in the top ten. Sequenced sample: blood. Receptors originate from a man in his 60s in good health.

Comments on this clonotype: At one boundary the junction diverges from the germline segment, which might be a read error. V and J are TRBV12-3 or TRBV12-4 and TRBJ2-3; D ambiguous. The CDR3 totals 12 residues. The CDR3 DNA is TGTGCCAGCAGATTATCGCCAGATGCGCAGTATTTT. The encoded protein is CASRLSPDAQYF.

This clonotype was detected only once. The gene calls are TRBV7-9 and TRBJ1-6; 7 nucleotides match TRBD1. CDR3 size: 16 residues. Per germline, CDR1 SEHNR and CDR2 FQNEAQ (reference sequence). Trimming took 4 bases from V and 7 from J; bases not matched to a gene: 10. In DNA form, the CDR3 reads TGTGCCAGCAGCTCTCCGGACAGGACCCTGAATTCACCCCTCCACTTT. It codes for CASSSPDRTLNSPLHF.

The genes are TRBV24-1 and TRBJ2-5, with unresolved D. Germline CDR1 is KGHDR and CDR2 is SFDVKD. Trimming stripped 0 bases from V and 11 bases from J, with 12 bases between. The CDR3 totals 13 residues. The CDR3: CATSDLARPQQYF. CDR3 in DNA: TGTGCCACCAGTGATTTGGCCAGGCCCCAGCAGTACTTC.

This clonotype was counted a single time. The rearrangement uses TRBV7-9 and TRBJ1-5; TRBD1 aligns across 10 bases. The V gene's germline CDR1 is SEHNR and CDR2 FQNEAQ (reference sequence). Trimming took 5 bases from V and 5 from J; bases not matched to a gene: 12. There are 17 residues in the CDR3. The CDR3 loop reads CASSMGQGTALYQPQHF. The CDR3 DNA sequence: TGTGCCAGCAGCATGGGACAGGGGACTGCACTTTATCAGCCCCAGCATTTT. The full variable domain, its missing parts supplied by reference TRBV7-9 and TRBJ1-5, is DTGVSQNPRHKITKRGQNVTFRCDPISEHNRLYWYRQTLGQGPEFLTYFQNEAQLEKSRLLSDRFSAERPKGSFSTLEIQRTEQGDSAMYLCASSMGQGTALYQPQHFGDGTRLSIL.

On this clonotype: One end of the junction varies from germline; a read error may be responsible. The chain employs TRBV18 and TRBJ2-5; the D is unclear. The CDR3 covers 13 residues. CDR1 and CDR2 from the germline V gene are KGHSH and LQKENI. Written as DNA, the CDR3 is TGCGCCAGCTCACCAAGCCGCGACGGGCGGCAGTACTTC. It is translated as CASSPSRDGRQYF.

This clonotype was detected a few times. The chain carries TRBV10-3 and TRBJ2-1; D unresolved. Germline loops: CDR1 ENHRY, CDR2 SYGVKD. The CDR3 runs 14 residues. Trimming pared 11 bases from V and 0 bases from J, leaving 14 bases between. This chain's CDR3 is CASTTRSSYNEQFF. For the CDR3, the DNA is TGTGCCTCCACTACAAGGAGCTCCTACAATGAGCAGTTCTTC.

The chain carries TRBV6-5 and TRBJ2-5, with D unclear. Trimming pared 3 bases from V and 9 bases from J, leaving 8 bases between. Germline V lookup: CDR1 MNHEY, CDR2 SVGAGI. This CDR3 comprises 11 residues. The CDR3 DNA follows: TGTGCCAGCAGTTATAACAGCGCCCAGTACTTC. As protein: CASSYNSAQYF.